A single sample gave rise to the 14 T cell receptor beta chains below, sequenced in a study of blood T cell repertoires in COVID-19. Clones were read by immunoSEQ multiplex PCR, and TCRdb kept only the in-frame ones, dropping some. Of 130,000 or so clones in the sample, 80% to 85% are singletons; the top ten hold approximately 1.5%. Sequencing was carried out using peripheral blood. These receptors originate from a man aged 60 to 69 with acute or convalescent COVID-19.

A single count supports this clone. This chain uses TRBV6-5 with TRBJ2-1; TRBD2 might be the D (6 bases). V lost 5 bases to trimming and J lost 8 bases, with 10 bases between them. Looked up from germline, CDR1 is MNHEY and CDR2 is SVGAGI. This CDR3 is built from 12 residues. Written as DNA, the CDR3 is TGTGCCAGCAGTCGAGGGGAGGATGAGCAGTTCTTC. Translated: CASSRGEDEQFF.

This chain uses TRBV2 with TRBJ2-1; tentatively, D is TRBD2 (6 bases). V was shortened by 10 bases and J by 7 bases, with 20 bases between the two germline ends. CDR3 length equals 14 residues. The germline gives CDR1 SNHLY, CDR2 FYNNEI. The CDR3 nucleotides are TGTGCCACCGGGTGGGGGGTCCCCCCTAATGAGCAGTTCTTC. Translation: CATGWGVPPNEQFF.

This chain connects TRBV9 to TRBJ2-7, with TRBD1 as a possible D gene (5 bases). The CDR3 totals 14 residues. Germline-derived CDR1 and CDR2 are SGDLS and YYNGEE. The ends were cut back, 4 bases at V and 5 bases at J, with 16 bases in the middle. Here the CDR3 reads CASSKAGYRNEQYF. CDR3 coding DNA: TGTGCCAGCAGCAAGGCAGGGTATCGGAACGAGCAGTACTTC.

V usage is TRBV3-1 (or the pseudogene TRBV3-2) and J usage is TRBJ1-6; D is uncertain. Germline loops: CDR1 LGHDT, CDR2 YNNKEL (reference sequence). V lost 1 base and J 12 bases, leaving 10 bases between the germline ends. The CDR3 covers 13 residues. CDR3 DNA: TGTGCCAGCAGCCAAGGGCAGGTTCTACCCCTCCACTTT. Translated, it gives CASSQGQVLPLHF.

The sample holds a few counts of this clone. The chain links TRBV20-1 to TRBJ1-3, with D maybe TRBD1 (5 bases). Trimming took off 3 bases at V and 3 bases at J, with 18 bases between the two ends. This CDR3 is 16 amino acids long. The germline V gene has CDR1 DFQATT and CDR2 SNEGSKA (reference sequence). Here the CDR3 DNA reads TGCAGTGCTAGTCCCCCCAGTATAAGGGGTGGAAACACCATATATTTT. This encodes CSASPPSIRGGNTIYF.

The rearrangement joins TRBV10-2 to TRBJ2-2, with a tentative D call TRBD2 (6 bases). V lost 4 bases, J lost 3 bases, and 12 bases lay in between. Germline assignment: CDR1 WSHSY and CDR2 SAAADI. This CDR3 comprises 15 residues. The CDR3 protein is CASSVYGGYTGELFF. The DNA for the CDR3 is TGCGCCAGCAGTGTGTATGGAGGGTACACCGGGGAGCTGTTTTTT.

The V call is TRBV7-9, the J call TRBJ2-7, with D perhaps matching TRBD2 (6 bases). Germline CDR1 SEHNR, CDR2 FQNEAQ (reference sequence). The CDR3 runs 15 residues. V was shortened by 4 bases and J by 9 bases, with 22 bases between the two germline ends. The CDR3 sequence: CASSYAGRSGVGQYF. The CDR3 DNA sequence: TGTGCCAGCAGCTATGCGGGGCGTTCCGGGGTCGGGCAGTACTTC.

The chain is built from TRBV7-2 and TRBJ2-3; no clear D. CDR1 and CDR2 (germline): SGHTA, FQGNSA. Trimming removed 10 bases at V and 2 bases at J, with 13 bases between. This CDR3 spans 13 amino acids. Written as DNA, the CDR3 is TGTGCCACCTCGGGTGCTTCCACAGATACGCAGTATTTT. Protein: CATSGASTDTQYF.

This chain connects TRBV5-6 to TRBJ1-3; no firm D call. Germline CDR1 SGHDT, CDR2 YYEEEE. This CDR3 contains 13 residues. The V gene lost 0 bases and the J gene lost 4 bases, with 5 bases spanning the gap. CDR3 region: CASSLERGNTIYF. CDR3 bases: TGTGCCAGCAGCTTGGAACGGGGAAACACCATATATTTT.

The rearrangement uses TRBV5-1 and TRBJ1-4; 10 bases match TRBD1. V dropped 1 base and J dropped 6; count of bases not matched to a gene: 3. Germline V gene data show CDR1 as SGHRS and CDR2 as YFSETQ. The CDR3 totals 15 residues. DNA for the CDR3: TGCGCCAGCAGCTTGATTGGGACAGGGGATGAAAAACTGTTTTTT. Translation: CASSLIGTGDEKLFF.

With regard to this clone: Other DNA sequences in this sample translate to the same CDR3. The chain recombines TRBV7-9 with TRBJ2-7; 10 positions agree with TRBD1. CDR3 size: 15 residues. The V gene end was trimmed by 1 base and the J gene end by 2 bases; junction bases not matched to a gene: 2. Per the germline V gene, CDR1 is SEHNR and CDR2 is FQNEAQ (reference sequence). CDR3 nucleotides: TGTGCCAGCAGCTTAGGGGGACAGGGGACCTACGAGCAGTACTTC. Protein product: CASSLGGQGTYEQYF.

The chain couples TRBV5-6 to TRBJ2-5; 8 nucleotides line up with TRBD2. Per the germline V gene, CDR1 is SGHDT and CDR2 is YYEEEE. V was pared by 4 bases and J by 4 bases, with 12 bases of the junction left unmatched. This CDR3 is built from 16 residues. The CDR3 sequence: CASSQTTRGGGETQYF. CDR3 sequence (DNA): TGTGCCAGCAGCCAAACCACTCGGGGGGGCGGAGAGACCCAGTACTTC.

V gene TRBV28 combines with J gene TRBJ1-4; TRBD1 is a possible D gene (6 bases). Germline loops: CDR1 MDHEN, CDR2 SYDVKM. The CDR3 length is 13 residues. V dropped 5 bases and J dropped 10 bases, with 14 bases sitting between them. CDR3 in amino acids: CASSPSGTPKLFF. CDR3 sequence (DNA): TGTGCCAGCAGTCCCTCCGGGACACCAAAACTGTTTTTT.

This clone was recorded once. Here the CDR3 reads CASRKGGLAEYNEQFF. In DNA, the CDR3 is TGTGCCAGCCGGAAGGGGGGACTAGCGGAGTACAATGAGCAGTTCTTC. The chain couples TRBV27 to TRBJ2-1; 11 nucleotides line up with TRBD2. V shed 8 bases and J 4 bases; nucleotides not matched to a gene: 10. CDR1 is MNHEY, CDR2 SMNVEV, per germline (reference sequence). This CDR3 is 16 amino acids long.